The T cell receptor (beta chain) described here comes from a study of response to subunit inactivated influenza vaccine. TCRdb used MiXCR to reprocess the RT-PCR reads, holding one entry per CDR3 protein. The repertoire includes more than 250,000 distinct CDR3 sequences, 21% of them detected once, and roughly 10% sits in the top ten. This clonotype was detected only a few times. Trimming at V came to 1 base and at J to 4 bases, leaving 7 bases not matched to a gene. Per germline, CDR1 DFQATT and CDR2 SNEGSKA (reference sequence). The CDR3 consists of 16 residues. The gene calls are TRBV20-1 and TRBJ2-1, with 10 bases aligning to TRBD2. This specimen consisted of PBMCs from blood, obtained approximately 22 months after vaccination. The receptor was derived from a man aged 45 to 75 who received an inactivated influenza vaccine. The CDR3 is CSARAGRGLAYNEQFF. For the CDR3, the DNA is TGCAGTGCTAGAGCCGGGAGGGGACTAGCGTACAATGAGCAGTTCTTC.